Included here is one TCR beta chain sequence, with context. Its cognate antigen is unknown. Germline CDR1 and CDR2: SNHLY and FYNNEI. The V and J ends lost 4 bases and 8 bases, in that order; junction bases with no gene match: 9. This CDR3 has 15 residues. Time point specified: pretreatment peripheral blood. Peripheral blood mononuclear cells were collected from every patient before and during treatment, yielding between 1 and 8 samples per patient. These data belong to a study of PD-L1 blockade in urothelial cancer. Study-level background: Blood analysis was done at 3 weeks (second dose) and 6 weeks after treatment began. Study results and limitations: Those with durable benefit had larger increases in tumor-associated blood clones at 3 weeks.

A spike-in of synthetic TCR analog templates was added to each PCR. This table comes from immunoSEQ multiplex PCR, and its TCRdb copy is limited to in-frame clones, with some not included. This table has 90,000 or so clones, roughly 89% appearing once. The TCR comes from a man between 60 and 70 years old with urothelial cancer. The sample consisted of PBMCs, taken around atezolizumab (anti-PD-L1) treatment. The chain carries TRBV2 and TRBJ2-1; 9 positions match TRBD2. The CDR3 DNA sequence: TGTGCCAGCAGTGTGAAGCGGGGGGCCAGGGATGAGCAGTTCTTC. This codes for CASSVKRGARDEQFF.